The present TCR beta chain was sequenced within a study of blood T cells in healthy people across ages. Ranging in age from about 6 to 90, the donors were healthy Caucasian individuals from Russia. Ten or more counts support this clonotype. V lost 3 bases, J lost 4 bases, and 13 bases lay in between. Germline-derived CDR1 and CDR2 are SEHNR and FQNEAQ (reference sequence). This CDR3 contains 14 residues. Alongside a J-beta primer mix, a sample-barcoded 5' primer served in a second PCR lasting about 7 to 11 cycles. Through a template-switch adaptor with 12 random nucleotides, each cDNA molecule received a tag. One entry per CDR3 protein, called by TCRdb with MiXCR from the 5' RACE reads. The table has about 650,000 distinct CDR3 sequences, 52% seen once.

This TCR was recovered from an elderly woman in good health. The rearrangement joins TRBV7-9 to TRBJ2-7, with D unclear. The sequenced material came from blood. The CDR3 spells CASSLPSRVYEQYF. CDR3 DNA: TGTGCCAGCAGCTTGCCTAGTAGGGTTTACGAGCAGTACTTC.